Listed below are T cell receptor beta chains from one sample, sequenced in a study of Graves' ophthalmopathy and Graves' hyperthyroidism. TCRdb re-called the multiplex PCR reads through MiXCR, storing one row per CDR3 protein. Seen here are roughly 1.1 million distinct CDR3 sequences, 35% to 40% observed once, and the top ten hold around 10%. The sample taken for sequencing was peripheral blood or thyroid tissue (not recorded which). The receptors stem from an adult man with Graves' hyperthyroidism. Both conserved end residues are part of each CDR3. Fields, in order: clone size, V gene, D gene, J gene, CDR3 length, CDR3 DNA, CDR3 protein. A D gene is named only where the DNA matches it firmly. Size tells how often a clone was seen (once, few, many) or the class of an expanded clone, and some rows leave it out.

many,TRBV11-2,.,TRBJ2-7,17,TGTGCCAGCAGCACGCCGCGGACGCCGGGCCTGTCCTACGAGCAGTACTTC,CASSTPRTPGLSYEQYF
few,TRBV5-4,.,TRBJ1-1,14,TGTGCCAGCAGCTTGGAGCTGGTCCACACTGAAGCTTTCTTT,CASSLELVHTEAFF
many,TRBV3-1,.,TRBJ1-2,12,TGTGCCAGCAGCCACGATTCCTATGGCTACACCTTC,CASSHDSYGYTF
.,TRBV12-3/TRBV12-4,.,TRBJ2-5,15,TGTGCCAGCAGTCCCCAACCCGGGACGAGAGAGACCCAGTACTTC,CASSPQPGTRETQYF
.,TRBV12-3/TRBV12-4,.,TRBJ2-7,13,TGTGCCAGCAGTGTAACCGGACTCCACGAGCAGTACTTC,CASSVTGLHEQYF
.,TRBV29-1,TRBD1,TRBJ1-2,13,TGCAGCGTTGACGGGACAGCAAACTATGGCTACACCTTC,CSVDGTANYGYTF
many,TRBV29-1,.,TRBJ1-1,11,TGCAGCGGAACTGTTAGGACTGAAGCTTTCTTT,CSGTVRTEAFF
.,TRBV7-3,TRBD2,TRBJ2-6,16,TGTGCCAGCTGTAGCGGGGGGGGATCTGGGGCCAACGTCCTGACTTTC,CASCSGGGSGANVLTF
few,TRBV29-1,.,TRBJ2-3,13,TGCAGCGTCCCTTTGTACGGAACAGATACGCAGTATTTT,CSVPLYGTDTQYF
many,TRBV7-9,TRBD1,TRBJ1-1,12,TGTGCCAGCAGCCGTGGGACAGCTGAAGCTTTCTTT,CASSRGTAEAFF
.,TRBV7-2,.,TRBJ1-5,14,TGTGCCAGCAGCGGCGACAGCCTTTTTCAGCCCCAGCATTTT,CASSGDSLFQPQHF
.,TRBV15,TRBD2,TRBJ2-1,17,TGTGCCACCAGCAGAGATCCGTCCGGGACTAGCGGTGTTGAGCAGTTCTTC,CATSRDPSGTSGVEQFF
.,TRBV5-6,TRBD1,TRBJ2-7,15,TGTGCCAGCAGCTTCGGGACAGGGACCCCCTACGAGCAGTACTTC,CASSFGTGTPYEQYF
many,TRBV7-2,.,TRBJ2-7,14,TGTGCCAGCAGCTTGGGACGGATCTCCTACGAGCAGTACTTC,CASSLGRISYEQYF
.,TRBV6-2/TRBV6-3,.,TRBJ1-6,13,TGTGCCAGCAGTTATACAGGGTTTTCACCCCTCCACTTT,CASSYTGFSPLHF
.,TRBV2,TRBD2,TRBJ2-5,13,TGTGCCAGCAGGTCCGGGGGGAGAGGGACCCAGTACTTC,CASRSGGRGTQYF
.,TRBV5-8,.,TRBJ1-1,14,TGTGCCTGGAGGTCGCAGGGGCAGAACACTGAAGCTTTCTTT,CAWRSQGQNTEAFF
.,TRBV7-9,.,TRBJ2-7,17,TGCGCCAGCAGCCAAGAATTTGCGGGAGACAGGGCCTACGAGCAGTACTTC,CASSQEFAGDRAYEQYF
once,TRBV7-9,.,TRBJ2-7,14,TGTGCCAGCCGCCGGCACAGGGCCTCCTACGAGCAGTACTTC,CASRRHRASYEQYF
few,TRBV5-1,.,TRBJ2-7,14,TGCGCCAGCAGCTTGGGGCAGGGGAGGCACGAGCAGTACTTC,CASSLGQGRHEQYF
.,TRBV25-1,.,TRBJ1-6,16,.,CACSASPGQAFSPLHF
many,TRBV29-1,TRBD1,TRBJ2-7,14,TGCAGCGTCTCCGACAGGGGAAGCTCCTACGAGCAGTACTTC,CSVSDRGSSYEQYF
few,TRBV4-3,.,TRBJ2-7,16,TGCGCCAGCAGCCAAGATTGGGCACCCAACTCCTACGAGCAGTACTTC,CASSQDWAPNSYEQYF
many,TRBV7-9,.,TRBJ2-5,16,TGTGCCAGCAGCCTCGGGACGCCGAGCCCTCAAGAGACCCAGTACTTC,CASSLGTPSPQETQYF
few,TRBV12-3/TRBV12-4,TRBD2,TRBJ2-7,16,TGTGCCAGCAGTTCCCAGAGCGGGACGATCTCCTACGAGCAGTACTTC,CASSSQSGTISYEQYF
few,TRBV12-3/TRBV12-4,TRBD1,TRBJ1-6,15,TGTGCCAGCAGTTCCCGGCAGGGGGCTAATTCACCCCTCCACTTT,CASSSRQGANSPLHF
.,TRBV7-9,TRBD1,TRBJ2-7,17,TGTGCCAGCAGCGCGCAGGGGGCTGGGACGACCTCCTACGAGCAGTACTTC,CASSAQGAGTTSYEQYF
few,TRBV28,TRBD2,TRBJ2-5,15,TGTGCCAGCACCGCTAGCGGGAGATGGCGGGAGACCCAGTACTTC,CASTASGRWRETQYF
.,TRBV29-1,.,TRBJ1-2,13,TGCAGCGTGCCATTGTACGGGAACTATGGCTACACCTTC,CSVPLYGNYGYTF